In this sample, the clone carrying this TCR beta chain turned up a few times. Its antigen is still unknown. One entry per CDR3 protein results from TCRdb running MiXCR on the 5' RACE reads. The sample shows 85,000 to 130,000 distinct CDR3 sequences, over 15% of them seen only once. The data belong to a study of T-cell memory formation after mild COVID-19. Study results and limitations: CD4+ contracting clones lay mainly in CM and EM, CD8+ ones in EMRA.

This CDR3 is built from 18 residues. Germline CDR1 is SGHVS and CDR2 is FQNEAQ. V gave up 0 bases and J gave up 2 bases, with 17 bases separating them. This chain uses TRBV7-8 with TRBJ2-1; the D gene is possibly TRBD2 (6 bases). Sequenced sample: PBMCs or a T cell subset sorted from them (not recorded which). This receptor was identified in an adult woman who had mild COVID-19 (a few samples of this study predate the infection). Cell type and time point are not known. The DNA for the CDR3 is TGTGCCAGCAGCTTAGCGGTCTACTGGACTAATCCCTACAATGAGCAGTTCTTC. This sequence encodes CASSLAVYWTNPYNEQFF. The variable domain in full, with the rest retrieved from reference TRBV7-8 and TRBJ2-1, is GAGVSQSPRYKVAKRGQDVALRCDPISGHVSLFWYQQALGQGPEFLTYFQNEAQLDKSGLPSDRFFAERPEGSVSTLKIQRTQQEDSAVYLCASSLAVYWTNPYNEQFFGPGTRLTVL.